The source of this T cell receptor beta chain is a study of T cell repertoires in cytomegalovirus infection. Study-wide background: Matching HLA type, along with CMV infection, was indicated by public TCR beta signatures.

Deletions cut 3 bases from V and 12 bases from J, with 8 bases between. The germline CDR1 and CDR2 sequences are MGHRA and YSYEKL. This CDR3 is built from 11 residues. Regarding the study as a whole: In two of eight donors, the top clonotype was HLA-C-restricted CMV-specific. Carriers of CMV plus the relevant HLA were identified by cumulative public TCR beta family frequency.

On this clonotype: Antigen specificity is unknown.

TCRdb re-analysed the reads in MiXCR, keeping a single row per CDR3 protein. This table holds about 83,000 distinct CDR3 sequences, 45% to 55% found once. Sequenced material: CD8+ T cells from cultured PBMCs, taken from culture after CMV antigen stimulation. The clonotype was recovered from a human donor in good health (CMV status not recorded). Some clones in this sample may be carry-over from other donors' samples. The genes are TRBV4-1 and TRBJ2-2; tentative D call: TRBD2 (5 bases). The CDR3: CASSHGEQLFF. Written as DNA, the CDR3 is TGCGCCAGCAGCCATGGGGAGCAGCTGTTTTTT.